What follows are 9 T cell receptor beta chains derived from one specimen sequenced in a study of read filtering for tumor transcriptome and immune sequencing. The library was built from approximately 400 ng RNA with molecular barcoded adaptors for alpha/delta and beta/gamma chains. Using its own MiXCR run on the reads, TCRdb lists one record per CDR3 protein. This table has tens of thousands of distinct CDR3 sequences, roughly a fifth appearing once. The sequenced sample was a population of CD138-negative cells sorted from bone marrow. These receptors originate from a donor at least 40 years old with multiple myeloma.

The table lists this clonotype with many counts. The rearrangement uses TRBV6-2 or TRBV6-3 and TRBJ1-1; 7 positions agree with TRBD1. The CDR3 sequence is 13 residues long. The J segment lost 3 bases and the V segment lost 6 bases, leaving 4 bases of the junction unmatched. Germline assignment: CDR1 MNHEY and CDR2 SVGEGT. The CDR3 DNA follows: TGTGCCAGCAGCAGGGACAGCGACACTGAAGCTTTCTTT. Its translation: CASSRDSDTEAFF.

This clonotype was recorded many times. The rearrangement uses TRBV5-1 and TRBJ2-3, with 7 nucleotides matching TRBD1. CDR1 is SGHRS and CDR2 is YFSETQ in the germline V gene. The CDR3 sequence is 15 residues long. Trimming removed 1 base from V and 1 base from J; junction bases left unmatched: 3. Here the CDR3 reads CASSLSTGGTDTQYF. DNA of the CDR3: TGCGCCAGCAGCTTGAGTACAGGGGGCACAGATACGCAGTATTTT.

This clonotype was seen repeatedly, ten times or more. CDR3 protein: CSVVWARANYGYTF. In DNA, the CDR3 is TGCAGCGTGGTTTGGGCCAGAGCTAACTATGGCTACACCTTC. V and J are TRBV29-1 and TRBJ1-2; D is uncertain. Germline V CDR1 and CDR2: SQVTM, ANQGSEA. V lost 6 bases and J 0 bases, leaving 14 bases between the germline ends. The length of the CDR3 is 14 residues.

Many counts were recorded for this clonotype. V is TRBV20-1 and J is TRBJ2-1; a weak D match, TRBD2 (6 bases). Trimming left V 2 bases short and J 6 bases short, with 17 bases between. The CDR3 runs to 15 residues. Germline CDR1 is DFQATT and CDR2 is SNEGSKA (reference sequence). In DNA, the CDR3 is TGCAGTGCTAGATTGGGACTCTCTATAATCAATGAGCAGTTCTTC. It encodes CSARLGLSIINEQFF.

Concerning this clonotype: In this CDR3 the conserved last residue, phenylalanine or tryptophan, is missing, so a read error is likely. This CDR3 reads CASSSESQYL. The CDR3 DNA is TGTGCCAGCAGCTCCGAGAGCCAGTACCTC. The chain uses TRBV7-9 and TRBJ2-5; unclear D gene. This CDR3 contains 10 residues. CDR1 is SEHNR, CDR2 FQNEAQ, per germline (reference sequence).

This clonotype was detected many times. This chain links TRBV20-1 with TRBJ2-1; TRBD1 matches 7 bases. The CDR3 spans 15 residues. The V gene end was trimmed by 3 bases and the J gene end by 1 base; junction bases not matched to a gene: 6. Germline V gives CDR1 DFQATT, CDR2 SNEGSKA (reference sequence). The CDR3, as DNA: TGCAGTGCTAGTGTAGGGGGCTTGTCCTACAATGAGCAGTTCTTC. This sequence encodes CSASVGGLSYNEQFF.

At least ten counts were recorded for this clonotype. V is TRBV30 and J is TRBJ1-1; maybe TRBD1 (6 bases). This CDR3 contains 16 residues. Germline CDR1 GTSNPN, CDR2 SVGIG (reference sequence). V was trimmed by 7 bases and J by 6 bases, leaving 27 bases between them. For the CDR3, the DNA is TGTGCCTCGACCCGACAGGAGGAACGGGTGTTACCTGAAGCTTTCTTT. Translation gives CASTRQEERVLPEAFF.

A word on this clonotype: A read error may explain this, as a much larger clone is one base away. Given the absence of the conserved phenylalanine or tryptophan at the CDR3 end, a read error is likely. The J gene is TRBJ2-1, the V gene TRBV7-8; 10 bases fit TRBD2. Germline loops: CDR1 SGHVS, CDR2 FQNEAQ. This CDR3 has 15 residues. With V trimmed by 2 bases and J by 10 bases, 8 bases remained unmatched. CDR3 nucleotides: TGTGCCAGCAGCTTACGAGCGGGGGGGCCGGGAGAGCAGTTCGTC. This codes for CASSLRAGGPGEQFV.

This clonotype came up many times. The V gene is TRBV25-1, the J gene TRBJ2-7; D perhaps matches TRBD2 (6 bases). This CDR3 contains 15 residues. The V gene lost 4 bases and the J gene lost 0 bases, with 13 bases spanning the gap. CDR1 and CDR2 (germline): MGHDK, SYGVNS. The CDR3 coding sequence is TGTGCCAGCAGTGCAGTTAGCGGCCCCTCCTACGAGCAGTACTTC. The encoded protein is CASSAVSGPSYEQYF.